The 22 T cell receptor delta chains reported below all come from one sample, sequenced in a study of gamma-delta T cells after stem cell transplantation. TCRdb ran CATT on the RT-PCR reads. In the table there are thousands of delta-chain clones, around 4% of which are singletons. Input material: gamma-delta T cells. The receptors stem from a human donor. It is not recorded whose cells these are; they may come from a transplant donor.

Concerning this clone: This likely came from a read error, as a far larger clone is one base away. The rearrangement links TRDV1 to TRDJ1, with 11 bases fitting TRDD3. With V trimmed by 2 bases and J by 1 base, 18 bases remained unmatched. The CDR3 has 21 residues. Germline V gives CDR1 TSWWSYY, CDR2 QGS. CDR3 DNA: TGTGCTCTTGGGGAAGGCGATTGGGACCGACTGGGGGATAGGTGCACCGATAAACTCATCTTT. It translates to CALGEGDWDRLGDRCTDKLIF.

This clone occurred a few times. One base away lies a much larger clone, so this may be a sequencing read error. Other DNA sequences in this specimen translate into the identical CDR3. V usage is TRDV2 and J usage is TRDJ1; 13 nucleotides agree with TRDD3. Germline V gene lookup returns CDR1 GEAIGNYY and CDR2 EKD. This CDR3 is built from 25 residues. J gave up 2 bases and V 1 base, and 30 bases lay outside the gene matches. The CDR3 DNA is TGTGCCTGTGACACGTTAAATCTGGTTGGGTCTCCGGTACTGGGGGATACGGGGTGGACCGATAAACTCATCTTT. It yields the protein CACDTLNLVGSPVLGDTGWTDKLIF.

This clone is judged medium-sized. It differs at one base from a far larger clone, so likely a read error. CDR3 in DNA: TGTGCCTTTGAGGCCCCTATATCCCACGCCGATAAACTCATCTTT. Amino acids: CAFEAPISHADKLIF. The rearrangement uses TRDV3 and TRDJ1; no definite D call. Germline lookup yields CDR1 TVYSNPD and CDR2 GDNSRS (reference sequence). This CDR3 has 15 residues. V was clipped by 2 bases and J by 3 bases, with 19 bases between them.

A few counts support this clone. The chain combines TRDV2 with TRDJ1, with 12 bases that match TRDD3. In germline, CDR1 is GEAIGNYY, CDR2 EKD. The CDR3 is 16 residues long. V was clipped by 3 bases and J by 6 bases; unmatched bases: 10. The CDR3 region has the DNA TGTGCCTGTGACGGGTTACTGGGGGATACCCCGAATAAACTCATCTTT. Its translation: CACDGLLGDTPNKLIF.

This clone has just a few counts. This likely reflects a read error, since a far larger clone is one base away. Other DNA sequences in the same sample also yield this CDR3. The chain is built from TRDV1 and TRDJ1; 11 bases map to TRDD3. V was pared by 3 bases and J by 1 base, with 19 bases of the junction left unmatched. The CDR3 is 21 amino acids. Germline V CDR1 and CDR2: TSWWSYY, QGS. CDR3 in amino acids: CALGEDDWDRLGDRCTDKLIF. For the CDR3, the DNA is TGTGCTCTTGGGGAGGACGATTGGGACCGACTGGGGGATAGGTGCACCGATAAACTCATCTTT.

The table lists this clone with a few counts. A read error is the likely source, as a far larger clone sits one nucleotide away. This CDR3 is also generated by other DNA sequences in the sample. The rearrangement joins TRDV2 to TRDJ1; 13 bases align to TRDD3. The CDR3 spans 17 residues. V shed 7 bases and J 2 bases; nucleotides not matched to a gene: 12. Germline CDR1 reads GEAIGNYY; CDR2 reads EKD. Here the CDR3 DNA reads TGTGCCTGCGATTCCCTTACTGGGGGATACGAGACCGATAAACTCATCTTT. It encodes CACDSLTGGYETDKLIF.

Comment on this clone: A read error is likely here: a far larger clone is one base away. The sample has other DNA sequences that encode this CDR3 too. This chain joins TRDV2 and TRDJ1; 10 nucleotides match TRDD3. CDR3 size: 17 residues. CDR1 is GEAIGNYY and CDR2 is EKD in the germline V gene. After removal of 2 bases from V and 2 bases from J, the junction contained 10 bases not matched to a gene. The CDR3 here is CACDKLGDLGLTDKLIF. The CDR3 coding sequence is TGTGCCTGTGACAAACTGGGGGATTTGGGTCTTACCGATAAACTCATCTTT.

As concerns this clone: A read error likely explains this, since a far larger clone differs by one base. The J gene is TRDJ1, the V gene TRDV2, with TRDD3 identical over 9 bases. V trimming: 3 bases; J trimming: 0 bases; junction bases outside the gene matches: 22. The germline V gene encodes CDR1 GEAIGNYY and CDR2 EKD. The CDR3 length is 21 residues. DNA for the CDR3: TGTGCCTGTGACGCCGTTAAGGCCCCTGTCGGGGGATACAGAGACACCGATAAACTCATCTTT. It is translated as CACDAVKAPVGGYRDTDKLIF.

By frequency in the sample, this clone is medium-sized. A read error likely explains this, since a far larger clone differs by one base. The gene calls are TRDV1 and TRDJ1; D tentatively reads TRDD2 or TRDD3 (7 bases each). This CDR3 has 21 residues. The germline V gene has CDR1 TSWWSYY and CDR2 QGS. The CDR3 nucleotides read TGTGCTCATGGGGAAGCCTCCTTCCTGCTGACTTACTGGGGCCCTCCGGGTAAACTCATCTTT. This translates into CAHGEASFLLTYWGPPGKLIF.

In its sample, this clone ranks as medium-sized. The chain couples TRDV2 to TRDJ1, with 10 bases identical to TRDD3. The CDR3 sequence is 14 residues long. Germline CDR1 is GEAIGNYY and CDR2 is EKD. V trimming: 1 base; J trimming: 8 bases; junction bases outside the gene matches: 6. The CDR3 loop reads CACDTIGGYQKLIF. CDR3 in DNA: TGTGCCTGTGACACTATTGGGGGATACCAAAAACTCATCTTT.

By sample fraction, this clone is medium-sized. The sample carries other DNA sequences with the same CDR3. The genes are TRDV2 and TRDJ3, with TRDD3 identical over 7 bases. Germline assignment: CDR1 GEAIGNYY and CDR2 EKD. The length of the CDR3 is 19 residues. The ends lost 3 bases at V and 0 bases at J; junction bases unmatched: 10. CDR3 nucleotides: TGTGCCTGTGACGGGGGGGATTCCAATCCCTCCTGGGACACCCGACAGATGTTTTTC. Encoded protein: CACDGGDSNPSWDTRQMFF.

This clone occurred a few times. TCRdb lists the protein of a much larger clone for this DNA, which differs at residue 10, so this is likely a read error; the protein given here is translated from the DNA itself. The genes are TRDV2 and TRDJ1; the match to TRDD3 covers 8 bases. Per the germline V gene, CDR1 is GEAIGNYY and CDR2 is EKD. The V gene end was trimmed by 2 bases and the J gene end by 4 bases; junction bases not matched to a gene: 11. The CDR3 is made up of 16 amino acids. CDR3 in DNA: TGTGCCTGTGACATGATGATGGGGGATGCGCGCGATAAACTCATCTTT. Translating it yields CACDMMMGDARDKLIF.

This clone has a handful of counts. TCRdb lists the protein of a much larger clone for this DNA, which differs at residue 10, so this is likely a read error; the protein given here is translated from the DNA itself. V usage is TRDV2 and J usage is TRDJ3, with D maybe TRDD3 (6 bases). Germline assignment: CDR1 GEAIGNYY and CDR2 EKD. This CDR3 has 18 residues. Trimming stripped 0 bases from V and 2 bases from J, with 13 bases between. This CDR3 reads CACDTVRGSPWDTRQMFF. CDR3 nucleotide sequence: TGTGCCTGTGACACCGTTCGGGGGAGCCCCTGGGACACCCGACAGATGTTTTTC.

In its sample, this clone ranks as medium-sized. The chain employs TRDV2 and TRDJ1; maybe TRDD3 (5 bases). The CDR3 covers 18 residues. Germline V gives CDR1 GEAIGNYY, CDR2 EKD. Deletions cut 1 base from V and 2 bases from J, with 22 bases between. This chain's CDR3 is CACDTVTRYPGKTDKLIF. Written as DNA, the CDR3 is TGTGCCTGTGACACTGTAACCCGGTACCCTGGGAAAACCGATAAACTCATCTTT.

By frequency in the sample, this clone is medium-sized. The chain uses TRDV2 and TRDJ3; the match to TRDD3 covers 9 bases. Germline V gives CDR1 GEAIGNYY, CDR2 EKD. There are 21 residues in the CDR3. V lost 0 bases and J lost 1; bases outside the gene matches: 12. This chain's CDR3 is CACDTGSGGFPHSWDTRQMFF. For the CDR3, the DNA is TGTGCCTGTGACACCGGTTCTGGGGGATTCCCCCATTCCTGGGACACCCGACAGATGTTTTTC.

The table lists this clone with a few counts. This DNA translates differently at residue 3 from the TCRdb protein, which is that of a much larger clone; a read error is likely, and the protein shown is the DNA's own translation. The rearrangement links TRDV2 to TRDJ1; 11 bases align to TRDD3. This CDR3 spans 22 amino acids. Looked up from germline, CDR1 is GEAIGNYY and CDR2 is EKD. In DNA, the CDR3 is TGTGCCCGTGACACCGTCTCCTACCCGGTACTGGGGGATAACCCTTACACCGATAAACTCATCTTT. This codes for CARDTVSYPVLGDNPYTDKLIF.

On this clone: TCRdb's entry gives the protein of a much larger clone, which mismatches this DNA's translation at residue 5, likely from a read error; the protein reported here is translated from the DNA. The rearrangement uses TRDV2 and TRDJ1; TRDD3 agrees at 13 bases. Trimming took 3 bases from V and 2 from J; bases not matched to a gene: 14. CDR1 and CDR2 from the germline V gene are GEAIGNYY and EKD. The CDR3 extends over 19 amino acids. As DNA, the CDR3 is TGTGCCTGTGACGCCATAGGGCCACTGGGGGATACGAGAACCGATAAACTCATCTTT. Translated: CACDAIGPLGDTRTDKLIF.

This clone was recorded a few times. This DNA translates differently at residue 9 from the TCRdb protein, which is that of a much larger clone; a read error is likely, and the protein shown is the DNA's own translation. This chain joins TRDV2 and TRDJ3; D not certain. Trimming took off 3 bases at V and 9 bases at J, with 14 bases between the two ends. Per the germline V gene, CDR1 is GEAIGNYY and CDR2 is EKD. This CDR3 comprises 15 residues. This CDR3 reads CACDEVLRGTRQMFF. The CDR3 nucleotides read TGTGCCTGTGACGAGGTTCTACGGGGCACCCGACAGATGTTTTTC.

This clone is medium-sized (0.01 to 0.1%) within its sample. The J gene is TRDJ1, the V gene TRDV2; TRDD3 agrees at 12 bases. The CDR3 has 18 amino acids. Trimming cost V 1 base and J 1 base; bases outside gene matches: 9. CDR1 is GEAIGNYY, CDR2 EKD, per germline. CDR3: CACDTLLLGDTLTDKLIF. The DNA for the CDR3 is TGTGCCTGTGACACTCTTTTACTGGGGGATACACTCACCGATAAACTCATCTTT.

This clone was seen only a few times. This DNA's translation and the protein TCRdb lists, from a much larger clone, do not match at residue 13, likely due to a read error; the protein shown is translated from the DNA. The V gene is TRDV2, the J gene TRDJ1, with 7 bases aligning to TRDD3. The CDR3 has 15 residues. Germline V gene lookup returns CDR1 GEAIGNYY and CDR2 EKD. The CDR3 loop reads CACDQLGSHTDKPIF. CDR3 bases: TGTGCCTGTGACCAACTGGGGTCACACACCGATAAACCCATCTTT.

By sample fraction, this clone is medium-sized. The V gene is TRDV2, the J gene TRDJ1; a weak D match, TRDD3 (6 bases). The length of the CDR3 is 14 residues. Deletions cut 7 bases from V and 3 bases from J, with 17 bases between. Germline-derived CDR1 and CDR2 are GEAIGNYY and EKD. The chain's CDR3 is CACQALGYADKLIF. The CDR3 DNA reads as TGTGCCTGCCAAGCCCTGGGGTACGCCGATAAACTCATCTTT.

Within the sample, this clone is medium-sized. One base away lies a much larger clone, so this may be a sequencing read error. The chain links TRDV2 to TRDJ2; 13 bases map to TRDD3. Germline CDR1 and CDR2: GEAIGNYY and EKD. The junction had 9 bases not matched to a gene; V was cut back by 3 bases and J by 6 bases. This CDR3 has 17 amino acids. This CDR3 is CACDALTGGYGAAQLFF. The CDR3 DNA sequence: TGTGCCTGTGACGCCCTCACTGGGGGATACGGGGCAGCACAACTCTTCTTT.